Shown below are 5 T cell receptor beta chains from a single sample sequenced in a study of T cell responses to AZD1222 COVID-19 vaccine. Measured with immunoSEQ multiplex PCR; TCRdb has only the in-frame clones, and not every one. The table records about 100,000 clones, roughly 91% of them present only once. Sequencing was performed on peripheral blood, taken on day 0 of AZD1222 vaccination. The receptors were gathered from an adult in good health.

The chain has TRBV18 and TRBJ2-2; D gene unclear. Deletions cut 3 bases from V and 0 bases from J, with 8 bases between. The CDR3 contains 15 residues. Germline lookup yields CDR1 KGHSH and CDR2 LQKENI. The CDR3 nucleotides are TGTGCCAGCTCACCTCGGACGACGAACACCGGGGAGCTGTTTTTT. This gives the protein CASSPRTTNTGELFF.

The rearrangement uses TRBV12-3 or TRBV12-4 and TRBJ2-7; D tentatively fits TRBD1 or TRBD2 (6 bases each). CDR3 length: 13 amino acids. Trimming shortened V by 5 bases and J by 4 bases, and 12 bases separated the two germline ends. The chain's CDR3 is CASSNGGGYEQYF. CDR3 DNA: TGTGCCAGCAGTAACGGGGGCGGATACGAGCAGTACTTC.

The genes are TRBV5-1 and TRBJ1-3; D remains unclear. This CDR3 has 13 amino acids. Trimming stripped 4 bases from V and 4 bases from J, with 9 bases between. The germline CDR1 and CDR2 sequences are SGHRS and YFSETQ. The CDR3 sequence: CASSEGSGNTIYF. The CDR3 nucleotides read TGCGCCAGCAGCGAGGGTTCCGGAAACACCATATATTTT. The full variable domain, rest sourced from reference TRBV5-1 and TRBJ1-3, is KAGVTQTPRYLIKTRGQQVTLSCSPISGHRSVSWYQQTPGQGLQFLFEYFSETQRNKGNFPGRFSGRQFSNSRSEMNVSTLELGDSALYLCASSEGSGNTIYFGEGSWLTVV.

The J gene is TRBJ2-5, the V gene TRBV19; 7 nucleotides match TRBD2. CDR3 length equals 14 residues. CDR1 is LNHDA, CDR2 SQIVND, per germline (reference sequence). J gave up 6 bases and V 6 bases, and 10 bases lay outside the gene matches. This chain's CDR3 is CASSRSGLSQTQYF. The CDR3 DNA follows: TGTGCCAGTAGCCGATCGGGACTATCGCAGACCCAGTACTTC.

The rearrangement uses TRBV4-1 and TRBJ1-1, with D possibly TRBD1 on 6 matching bases. Germline V CDR1 and CDR2: MGHRA, YSYEKL. The germline V and J ends were trimmed by 0 bases and 1 base, with 12 bases remaining between them. CDR3 length: 16 amino acids. The CDR3 loop reads CASSQDVGTPNTEAFF. CDR3 bases: TGCGCCAGCAGCCAAGATGTCGGGACACCGAACACTGAAGCTTTCTTT.